These 27 T cell receptor beta chains were all obtained from the same sample, sequenced in a study of blood T cell repertoires in COVID-19. The protocol was immunoSEQ multiplex PCR, while the TCRdb copy is restricted to in-frame clones and leaves out a portion. This table has about 180,000 clones, roughly 90% appearing once. The sample consisted of peripheral blood. Receptor source: a man aged 50-59 years with acute or convalescent COVID-19.

This chain connects TRBV18 to TRBJ2-1, with TRBD2 as a possible D gene (5 bases). This CDR3 has 15 amino acids. The V gene lost 6 bases and the J gene lost 0 bases, with 12 bases spanning the gap. Germline V gene lookup returns CDR1 KGHSH and CDR2 LQKENI. Here the CDR3 DNA reads TGTGCCAGCTCCGAGGGTGTTATCTCCTACAATGAGCAGTTCTTC. Translated: CASSEGVISYNEQFF.

The genes are TRBV6-2 or TRBV6-3 and TRBJ2-7; D may be TRBD1 (6 bases). Trimming stripped 0 bases from V and 4 bases from J, with 10 bases between. The CDR3 has 14 residues. Germline-derived CDR1 and CDR2 are MNHEY and SVGEGT. This chain's CDR3 is CASSYSQGMYEQYV. In DNA, the CDR3 is TGTGCCAGCAGTTACTCGCAGGGGATGTACGAGCAGTACGTC.

The chain links TRBV19 to TRBJ2-1; 9 bases align to TRBD2. Germline V lookup: CDR1 LNHDA, CDR2 SQIVND (reference sequence). The CDR3 spans 21 residues. Losses at the gene ends were 0 bases for V and 0 bases for J; bases not matched to a gene: 15. The CDR3 DNA sequence: TGTGCCAGTAGTATAGAGCGGGGGGGCTCCATTAGACTAAGCTCCTACAATGAGCAGTTCTTC. Its translation: CASSIERGGSIRLSSYNEQFF. The complete variable domain, with remaining parts taken from reference TRBV19 and TRBJ2-1, reads DGGITQSPKYLFRKEGQNVTLSCEQNLNHDAMYWYRQDPGQGLRLIYYSQIVNDFQKGDIAEGYSVSREKKESFPLTVTSAQKNPTAFYLCASSIERGGSIRLSSYNEQFFGPGTRLTVL.

The chain has TRBV19 and TRBJ1-5; 9 nucleotides line up with TRBD1. CDR1 is LNHDA, CDR2 SQIVND, per germline (reference sequence). V shed 6 bases and J 5 bases; nucleotides not matched to a gene: 5. The CDR3 has 14 residues. The CDR3 loop is CASSRDRVYQPQHF. In DNA, the CDR3 is TGTGCCAGTAGCCGGGACAGGGTGTATCAGCCCCAGCATTTT.

CDR3 in amino acids: CATRNPTAGNSGELFF. The CDR3 DNA reads TGCGCCACCCGAAATCCGACAGCGGGTAATTCCGGGGAGCTGTTTTTT. The chain employs TRBV4-1 and TRBJ2-2; a possible D gene is TRBD2 (6 bases). The V and J ends lost 10 bases and 6 bases respectively, with 24 bases between them. This CDR3 spans 16 amino acids. CDR1 is MGHRA, CDR2 YSYEKL, per germline.

The count of this clone is one. This sequence joins TRBV18 and TRBJ1-5; D is unresolved. Germline CDR1 KGHSH, CDR2 LQKENI. Trimming took 3 bases from V and 7 from J, leaving 13 bases between them. CDR3 size: 14 residues. This CDR3 reads CASSPEEGRQPQHF. CDR3 nucleotide sequence: TGTGCCAGCTCACCGGAGGAGGGTCGGCAGCCCCAGCATTTT.

The chain employs TRBV18 and TRBJ2-5; 9 bases match TRBD2. V shed 2 bases, J shed 3 bases, and the junction held 10 bases outside the gene matches. Germline CDR1 is KGHSH and CDR2 is LQKENI. This CDR3 spans 17 amino acids. The CDR3 DNA sequence: TGTGCCAGCTCACCATCCCTCCTGGTAGCGGGGGAAGAGACCCAGTACTTC. Residues: CASSPSLLVAGEETQYF. The variable domain in full, completed from reference TRBV18 and TRBJ2-5, reads NAGVMQNPRHLVRRRGQEARLRCSPMKGHSHVYWYRQLPEEGLKFMVYLQKENIIDESGMPKERFSAEFPKEGPSILRIQQVVRGDSAAYFCASSPSLLVAGEETQYFGPGTRLLVL.

The J gene is TRBJ1-1, the V gene TRBV2, with 7 bases lining up with TRBD1. This CDR3 has 14 amino acids. From germline, CDR1 is SNHLY and CDR2 FYNNEI. V was clipped by 6 bases and J by 4 bases; unmatched bases: 8. CDR3 protein: CASSLQGTGTEAFF. The CDR3 coding sequence is TGTGCCAGCAGCCTACAGGGGACGGGCACTGAAGCTTTCTTT.

This clone was detected once. The chain recombines TRBV10-3 with TRBJ2-3; D ambiguous. The V end lost 4 bases, the J end lost 0 bases, and 5 bases lay between the germline ends. This CDR3 is 13 amino acids long. The germline V gene has CDR1 ENHRY and CDR2 SYGVKD. CDR3 residues: CAISAVSTDTQYF. DNA of the CDR3: TGTGCCATCAGTGCCGTGAGCACAGATACGCAGTATTTT.

The V call is TRBV27, the J call TRBJ1-1, with 8 bases matching TRBD1. Germline V gene lookup returns CDR1 MNHEY and CDR2 SMNVEV (reference sequence). Losses at the gene ends were 5 bases for V and 5 bases for J; bases not matched to a gene: 7. The CDR3 runs to 14 residues. In nucleotides, the CDR3 is TGTGCCAGCAGTCCGGACGGGGACAGGACTGAAGCTTTCTTT. Protein: CASSPDGDRTEAFF.

The chain uses TRBV10-3 and TRBJ1-2, with 8 bases matching TRBD1. This CDR3 contains 16 residues. V dropped 2 bases and J dropped 4; count of bases not matched to a gene: 9. The germline V gene has CDR1 ENHRY and CDR2 SYGVKD. The CDR3 loop reads CAISEISGGVLYGYTF. For the CDR3, the DNA is TGTGCCATCAGTGAGATCTCAGGGGGCGTTCTCTATGGCTACACCTTC.

The chain uses TRBV5-4 and TRBJ2-2; D remains ambiguous. V lost 10 bases to trimming and J lost 8 bases, with 12 bases between them. This CDR3 comprises 11 residues. The germline V gene has CDR1 SGHNT and CDR2 YYREEE (reference sequence). The CDR3 loop reads CAAGGVGELFF. The CDR3 nucleotides read TGTGCCGCCGGCGGCGTTGGGGAGCTGTTTTTT.

This chain links TRBV5-4 with TRBJ2-5, with D perhaps TRBD1 (5 bases). Germline CDR1 and CDR2: SGHNT and YYREEE (reference sequence). This CDR3 region has 16 residues. With 0 bases removed from V and 1 base from J, the gap between germline ends came to 13 bases. This chain's CDR3 is CASSLGQGWGQETQYF. The CDR3 DNA sequence: TGTGCCAGCAGCTTGGGGCAGGGTTGGGGCCAAGAGACCCAGTACTTC.

The rearrangement joins TRBV28 to TRBJ2-6, with 7 bases matching TRBD1. CDR3 length equals 16 residues. CDR1 MDHEN and CDR2 SYDVKM come from the germline V gene. J was trimmed by 0 bases and V by 5 bases; bases with no gene match: 4. CDR3 nucleotide sequence: TGTGCCAGCAGTCAAACAGGGGCCTCTGGGGCCAACGTCCTGACTTTC. Its translation is CASSQTGASGANVLTF.

V and J are TRBV19 and TRBJ2-3; no clear D. V was trimmed by 4 bases and J by 0 bases, leaving 14 bases between them. CDR3 length: 16 amino acids. Germline CDR1 reads LNHDA; CDR2 reads SQIVND (reference sequence). The CDR3 protein is CASSTRPYLSTDTQYF. In nucleotides, the CDR3 is TGTGCCAGTAGTACCCGTCCCTACCTCAGCACAGATACGCAGTATTTT.

The J gene is TRBJ2-2, the V gene TRBV12-1; the tabulated D call, TRBD2, remains unverified against the DNA. TRBV12-1 is labeled a pseudogene. CDR3 size: 17 residues. CDR3 in amino acids: CASSFGRGPMNTGELFF. The CDR3 DNA reads TGTGCCAGCAGCTTTGGGAGGGGACCGATGAACACCGGGGAGCTGTTTTTT.

The chain uses TRBV7-9 and TRBJ2-7; D might be TRBD2 (6 bases). The V gene lost 3 bases and the J gene lost 2 bases, with 8 bases spanning the gap. Germline CDR1 is SEHNR and CDR2 is FQNEAQ (reference sequence). This CDR3 has 13 amino acids. This CDR3 reads CASSLGGPYEQYF. CDR3 DNA: TGTGCCAGCAGCTTGGGGGGACCCTACGAGCAGTACTTC.

V gene TRBV28 combines with J gene TRBJ2-5; 8 nucleotides match TRBD2. Germline values: CDR1 MDHEN, CDR2 SYDVKM. The CDR3 has 14 residues. V was pared by 5 bases and J by 5 bases, with 7 bases of the junction left unmatched. The CDR3 DNA follows: TGTGCCAGCAGTCCACCGGGAGGGTGGGAGACCCAGTACTTC. As protein: CASSPPGGWETQYF.

The chain recombines TRBV10-2 with TRBJ2-7, with D tentatively TRBD2 (6 bases). The CDR3 length is 13 residues. V dropped 2 bases and J dropped 2 bases, with 7 bases sitting between them. Germline V gene sequence: CDR1 WSHSY, CDR2 SAAADI. The CDR3 protein is CASSEGLPYEQYF. The CDR3 DNA reads as TGCGCCAGCAGTGAGGGACTACCCTACGAGCAGTACTTC.

The V and J genes are TRBV27 and TRBJ2-2; 9 nucleotides match TRBD2. The CDR3 is 15 residues long. The germline V gene has CDR1 MNHEY and CDR2 SMNVEV (reference sequence). After removal of 2 bases from V and 4 bases from J, the junction contained 2 bases not matched to a gene. The CDR3 DNA reads TGTGCCAGCAGTTTAGCGGGGGGGATCACCGGGGAGCTGTTTTTT. This sequence encodes CASSLAGGITGELFF.

The chain employs TRBV12-3 or TRBV12-4 and TRBJ1-5, with no clear D. The CDR3 runs to 12 residues. V was cut by 7 bases and J by 6 bases, with 10 bases left in between. CDR3 nucleotide sequence: TGTGCCAGCACCCTCGGTCGTCAGCCCCAGCATTTT. It translates to CASTLGRQPQHF.

The J gene is TRBJ1-2, the V gene TRBV27; TRBD1 matches at 7 bases. V shed 3 bases and J 4 bases; nucleotides not matched to a gene: 2. CDR3 length equals 13 residues. Germline V gene lookup returns CDR1 MNHEY and CDR2 SMNVEV (reference sequence). The CDR3 loop reads CASSFRDSYGYTF. Written as DNA, the CDR3 is TGTGCCAGCAGTTTTCGGGACAGCTATGGCTACACCTTC.

In the case of this clone: Other DNA sequences from this sample encode an identical CDR3 as well. The chain joins TRBV18 to TRBJ2-3; D possibly corresponds to TRBD1 (5 bases). The length of the CDR3 is 13 residues. The ends were cut back, 1 base at V and 3 bases at J, with 5 bases in the middle. Per the germline V gene, CDR1 is KGHSH and CDR2 is LQKENI. The CDR3 region is CASSPRQTDTQYF. CDR3 sequence (DNA): TGTGCCAGCTCACCACGACAGACAGATACGCAGTATTTT.

The rearrangement joins TRBV19 to TRBJ1-2; TRBD1 agrees at 12 bases. V was pared by 5 bases and J by 4 bases, with 5 bases of the junction left unmatched. The V gene's germline CDR1 is LNHDA and CDR2 SQIVND (reference sequence). The CDR3 runs to 15 residues. The CDR3 nucleotides read TGTGCCAGTAGTGCCCGGGACAGGGGGCCCTATGGCTACACCTTC. Residues: CASSARDRGPYGYTF.

V usage is TRBV19 and J usage is TRBJ2-7, with TRBD1 as a possible D gene (5 bases). Trimming shortened V by 4 bases and J by 1 base, and 8 bases separated the two germline ends. Germline V gene data show CDR1 as LNHDA and CDR2 as SQIVND (reference sequence). The CDR3 loop spans 13 amino acids. The CDR3 DNA reads as TGTGCCAGTAGTAAGCGACAGTCCTACGAGCAGTACTTC. Translated: CASSKRQSYEQYF.

V gene TRBV7-2 combines with J gene TRBJ2-1; 8 bases agree with TRBD1. This CDR3 is 14 amino acids long. Germline trimming cut 3 bases from V and 6 bases from J; bases unmatched to any gene: 4. Germline V gene data show CDR1 as SGHTA and CDR2 as FQGNSA. CDR3 sequence (DNA): TGTGCCAGCAGCTTCGACAGGGGTTTCAATGAGCAGTTCTTC. Its protein product is CASSFDRGFNEQFF.

This clone came up a few times. The genes are TRBV5-4 and TRBJ1-4; TRBD1 aligns across 9 bases. V trimming: 2 bases; J trimming: 1 base; junction bases outside the gene matches: 15. CDR1 is SGHNT, CDR2 YYREEE, per germline (reference sequence). The CDR3 runs 20 residues. The CDR3 region has the DNA TGTGCCAGCAGCTTTGGGGGGCCCGGACAGGGGCAAGAAACTAATGAAAAACTGTTTTTT. This translates into CASSFGGPGQGQETNEKLFF.